Shown below are 2 T cell receptor beta chains from a single sample sequenced in a study of CD8 T cells in Susac syndrome. RNA amounts of about 0.5 to 1 ug underwent reverse transcription with random hexamers. TCRdb itself ran the immunoSEQ multiplex PCR reads through MiXCR, one entry per CDR3 protein. The sample includes 250,000 to 350,000 distinct CDR3 sequences, roughly nine tenths seen only once; the top ten take more than 0.06%. Specimen: CD4+ T cells from PBMCs. Receptors originate from a human donor with multiple sclerosis.

The chain links TRBV29-1 to TRBJ1-1; D gene unclear. CDR3 size: 12 residues. V lost 7 bases, J lost 7 bases, and 16 bases lay in between. The germline CDR1 and CDR2 sequences are SQVTM and ANQGSEA. The CDR3 loop is CSAAPAGLEAFF. The CDR3 DNA sequence: TGCAGCGCCGCTCCGGCTGGCCTTGAAGCTTTCTTT.

The chain has TRBV7-2 and TRBJ1-2; possibly TRBD1 for D (5 bases). V lost 1 base, J lost 5 bases, and 17 bases lay in between. The CDR3 has 16 amino acids. Per the germline V gene, CDR1 is SGHTA and CDR2 is FQGNSA. In nucleotides, the CDR3 is TGTGCCAGCAGCTTAGACTTCTCCGGGACGGTGTATGGCTACACCTTC. This gives the protein CASSLDFSGTVYGYTF.